Presented here are 29 T cell receptor beta chains from one specimen sequenced in a study of shared clonotypes between healthy human individuals. The table came from immunoSEQ multiplex PCR; TCRdb's copy has only in-frame clones and leaves some out. The table has more than 2 million clones, 85% to 95% seen once. Naive CD8 cells were CD45RO-negative, positively selected for CCR7, excluding terminally differentiated effector memory CD45RA+ cells. The sequenced sample was naive CD8+ T cells from PBMCs. Receptors were obtained from a man aged 18 to 29 in good health. Some clones in this sample may be carry-over from other donors' samples.

V usage is TRBV18 and J usage is TRBJ1-1; unclear D gene. The V end lost 6 bases, the J end lost 5 bases, and 19 bases lay between the germline ends. Germline CDR1 KGHSH, CDR2 LQKENI. CDR3 length: 15 residues. The CDR3 region has the DNA TGTGCCAGCTCCCGAGGGAAGGACTCCAGGACTGAAGCTTTCTTT. It specifies CASSRGKDSRTEAFF.

The V gene is TRBV10-3, the J gene TRBJ1-1; 7 positions match TRBD1. The CDR3 is made up of 17 amino acids. Germline CDR1 and CDR2: ENHRY and SYGVKD. The trim removed 3 bases at V and 1 base at J, leaving 11 bases unmatched. CDR3 sequence: CAISDPGRGVGNTEAFF. CDR3 coding DNA: TGTGCCATCAGTGACCCGGGCAGGGGGGTGGGGAACACTGAAGCTTTCTTT.

This chain joins TRBV7-9 and TRBJ1-1, with D uncertain. The germline V gene encodes CDR1 SEHNR and CDR2 FQNEAQ (reference sequence). CDR3 length equals 12 residues. Trimming pared 5 bases from V and 5 bases from J, leaving 9 bases between. In nucleotides, the CDR3 is TGTGCCAGCAGCCCGTATAAGACTGAAGCTTTCTTT. Translating gives CASSPYKTEAFF. The full variable domain, its missing parts supplied by reference TRBV7-9 and TRBJ1-1, is DTGVSQNPRHKITKRGQNVTFRCDPISEHNRLYWYRQTLGQGPEFLTYFQNEAQLEKSRLLSDRFSAERPKGSFSTLEIQRTEQGDSAMYLCASSPYKTEAFFGQGTRLTVV.

The chain carries TRBV27 and TRBJ2-1; D uncertain. The CDR3 loop spans 12 amino acids. Trimming took 5 bases from V and 5 from J, leaving 7 bases between them. The germline V gene encodes CDR1 MNHEY and CDR2 SMNVEV (reference sequence). In DNA, the CDR3 is TGTGCCAGCAGTGCGCCCGACAATGAGCAGTTCTTC. Its protein product is CASSAPDNEQFF.

The sample holds one count of this clone. V usage is TRBV30 and J usage is TRBJ2-1; D uncertain. Per germline, CDR1 GTSNPN and CDR2 SVGIG (reference sequence). V was cut by 2 bases and J by 5 bases, with 1 base left in between. This CDR3 has 10 residues. The CDR3 sequence: CAWSHNEQFF. In DNA form, the CDR3 reads TGTGCCTGGAGTCACAATGAGCAGTTCTTC.

In regard to this clone: Other DNA sequences within the sample encode an identical CDR3. The chain links TRBV28 to TRBJ1-5; D gene ambiguous. The germline V and J ends were trimmed by 2 bases and 0 bases, with 8 bases remaining between them. This CDR3 spans 15 amino acids. Germline V gene lookup returns CDR1 MDHEN and CDR2 SYDVKM. CDR3 nucleotides: TGTGCCAGCAGTTTACTCGGGGTTAGCAATCAGCCCCAGCATTTT. This encodes CASSLLGVSNQPQHF. Based on the CDR3 plus reference TRBV28 and TRBJ1-5, the full variable domain is DVKVTQSSRYLVKRTGEKVFLECVQDMDHENMFWYRQDPGLGLRLIYFSYDVKMKEKGDIPEGYSVSREKKERFSLILESASTNQTSMYLCASSLLGVSNQPQHFGDGTRLSIL.

The chain employs TRBV19 and TRBJ1-2; 8 bases agree with TRBD1. V dropped 9 bases and J dropped 8; count of bases not matched to a gene: 11. The CDR3 has 13 amino acids. CDR1 and CDR2 (germline): LNHDA, SQIVND (reference sequence). The CDR3 loop is CASLGQGPSGYTF. The CDR3 DNA is TGTGCCAGCCTCGGACAGGGCCCCTCGGGCTACACCTTC.

This clone was seen only once. The chain is built from TRBV27 and TRBJ2-7; 10 nucleotides match TRBD2. The germline V gene encodes CDR1 MNHEY and CDR2 SMNVEV (reference sequence). V was clipped by 6 bases and J by 2 bases; unmatched bases: 1. CDR3 length: 13 amino acids. The CDR3, as DNA: TGTGCCAGCAGAGCGGGAGGGGCCTACGAGCAGTACTTC. The encoded protein is CASRAGGAYEQYF.

J is TRBJ2-3 and V is TRBV4-1; 13 bases are a match to TRBD2. Trimming cost V 0 bases and J 7 bases; bases outside gene matches: 10. This CDR3 spans 18 amino acids. Germline V gives CDR1 MGHRA, CDR2 YSYEKL. The CDR3 DNA sequence: TGCGCCAGCAGCCAAGATCGGGTCGGGACTAGCGGGATTAATACGCAGTATTTT. Amino acids: CASSQDRVGTSGINTQYF.

V gene TRBV2 combines with J gene TRBJ2-5, with D perhaps matching TRBD2 (6 bases). V lost 7 bases and J 3 bases, leaving 9 bases between the germline ends. CDR1 and CDR2 from the germline V gene are SNHLY and FYNNEI. The CDR3 extends over 12 amino acids. In nucleotides, the CDR3 is TGTGCCAGCACGCGGGGCAAAGAGACCCAGTACTTC. Its translation is CASTRGKETQYF.

The chain combines TRBV15 with TRBJ1-3; D perhaps matches TRBD1 (6 bases). This CDR3 has 15 amino acids. Trimming took 5 bases from V and 4 from J, leaving 15 bases between them. CDR1 and CDR2 (germline): LNHNV, YYDKDF (reference sequence). CDR3 region: CATSGARGPGNTIYF. CDR3 nucleotide sequence: TGTGCCACCAGCGGCGCCCGGGGGCCGGGAAACACCATATATTTT.

This chain uses TRBV13 with TRBJ2-3, with D perhaps assigned TRBD1 or TRBD2 (6 bases each). CDR3 size: 14 residues. V gave up 10 bases and J gave up 0 bases, with 14 bases separating them. Germline V gives CDR1 PRHDT, CDR2 FYEKMQ (reference sequence). Here the CDR3 reads CATGWGASTDTQYF. In DNA, the CDR3 is TGTGCCACGGGCTGGGGGGCTAGCACAGATACGCAGTATTTT.

This rearrangement joins TRBV29-1 to TRBJ2-1; 13 nucleotides agree with TRBD2. The CDR3 runs 14 residues. The germline V gene has CDR1 SQVTM and CDR2 ANQGSEA. With 6 bases clipped from V and 9 bases from J, the junction kept 8 bases outside the gene matches. The CDR3, as DNA: TGCAGCGTCCTCCAACTAGCGGGAGGGCCTGAGCAGTTCTTC. Translation gives CSVLQLAGGPEQFF.

The chain has TRBV18 and TRBJ2-1; 8 nucleotides agree with TRBD2. Trimming took 8 bases from V and 2 from J; bases not matched to a gene: 5. The germline gives CDR1 KGHSH, CDR2 LQKENI. This CDR3 region has 14 residues. The CDR3 DNA is TGTGCCAGCAGCGGGAGAGAGACCTACAATGAGCAGTTCTTC. The encoded protein is CASSGRETYNEQFF.

V usage is TRBV9 and J usage is TRBJ2-5; D is ambiguous. The CDR3 covers 16 residues. V lost 0 bases and J 1 base, leaving 13 bases between the germline ends. Germline-derived CDR1 and CDR2 are SGDLS and YYNGEE. CDR3 region: CASSVVEFGIQETQYF. CDR3 nucleotide sequence: TGTGCCAGCAGCGTAGTGGAATTCGGCATCCAAGAGACCCAGTACTTC.

The chain joins TRBV7-7 to TRBJ2-1; TRBD2 is a possible D gene (6 bases). The V end lost 3 bases, the J end lost 8 bases, and 14 bases lay between the germline ends. CDR3 length: 14 residues. The germline gives CDR1 SSHAT, CDR2 FNYEAQ (reference sequence). The CDR3 nucleotides are TGTGCCAGCAGCTTGGGTGGGGGGTTACATGAGCAGTTCTTC. It translates to CASSLGGGLHEQFF.

The V gene is TRBV10-3, the J gene TRBJ1-2; 11 bases line up with TRBD1. Germline V CDR1 and CDR2: ENHRY, SYGVKD. V lost 2 bases, J lost 4 bases, and 15 bases stayed unmatched. CDR3 length equals 19 residues. The CDR3 region is CAISELTRDRGSRLYGYTF. For the CDR3, the DNA is TGTGCCATCAGTGAGCTTACCCGGGACAGGGGGAGTCGACTCTATGGCTACACCTTC.

Comments on this clone: Other DNA sequences of this sample code for an identical CDR3. The chain couples TRBV27 to TRBJ2-1; D is unclear. From germline, CDR1 is MNHEY and CDR2 SMNVEV (reference sequence). The CDR3 is made up of 15 amino acids. V shed 3 bases and J shed 0 bases, with 9 bases lying between them. CDR3 protein: CASSLGESSYNEQFF. CDR3 DNA: TGTGCCAGCAGTTTGGGCGAAAGCTCCTACAATGAGCAGTTCTTC.

CDR3 loop: CASRGGRAYNEQFF. For the CDR3, the DNA is TGTGCCAGCAGGGGAGGGAGGGCCTACAATGAGCAGTTCTTC. This chain joins TRBV28 and TRBJ2-1, with 7 bases lining up with TRBD2. Germline trimming cut 6 bases from V and 2 bases from J; bases unmatched to any gene: 4. The CDR3 loop spans 14 amino acids. The germline CDR1 and CDR2 sequences are MDHEN and SYDVKM.

The gene calls are TRBV5-8 and TRBJ2-2; TRBD1 is a possible D gene (5 bases). Trimming took off 4 bases at V and 3 bases at J, with 13 bases between the two ends. Germline values: CDR1 SGHTS, CDR2 YDEGEE. This CDR3 spans 15 amino acids. CDR3: CASSARVRDTGELFF. The CDR3, as DNA: TGTGCCAGCAGCGCCAGGGTTAGGGACACCGGGGAGCTGTTTTTT. Based on the CDR3 plus reference TRBV5-8 and TRBJ2-2, the full variable domain is EAGVTQSPTHLIKTRGQQATLRCSPISGHTSVYWYQQALGLGLQFLLWYDEGEERNRGNFPPRFSGRQFPNYSSELNVNALELEDSALYLCASSARVRDTGELFFGEGSRLTVL.

DNA of the CDR3: TGCAGCGTCCGGGACACCTCTAACTATGGCTACACCTTC. Translating it yields CSVRDTSNYGYTF. The chain joins TRBV29-1 to TRBJ1-2; possibly TRBD1 for D (6 bases). The length of the CDR3 is 13 residues. V was shortened by 6 bases and J by 0 bases, with 11 bases between the two germline ends. Germline CDR1 and CDR2: SQVTM and ANQGSEA.

The chain links TRBV5-4 to TRBJ1-4, with 9 bases fitting TRBD1. Trimming removed 3 bases from V and 7 bases from J; junction bases left unmatched: 4. Per the germline V gene, CDR1 is SGHNT and CDR2 is YYREEE (reference sequence). The CDR3 covers 14 residues. CDR3 sequence reads: CASSYTGGSEKLFF. In DNA form, the CDR3 reads TGTGCCAGCAGCTATACAGGGGGCTCTGAAAAACTGTTTTTT.

This clone was seen a single time. This chain joins TRBV28 and TRBJ2-5; D might be TRBD1 (5 bases). TRBJ2-7 explains the end of the DNA better; the J call may be wrong. Germline V gives CDR1 MDHEN, CDR2 SYDVKM. This CDR3 spans 14 amino acids. The chain's CDR3 is CASRGQGLTYEQYF. The CDR3 DNA reads TGTGCCAGCAGGGGGCAGGGCCTTACCTACGAGCAGTACTTC.

V usage is TRBV6-6 and J usage is TRBJ2-7; TRBD2 agrees at 7 bases. Per germline, CDR1 MNHNY and CDR2 SVGAGI (reference sequence). The CDR3 has 15 amino acids. J gave up 6 bases and V 0 bases, and 8 bases lay outside the gene matches. The CDR3 DNA follows: TGTGCCAGCAGTTACTCAGCGGGAACAAGGGGCGAGCAGTACTTC. Residues: CASSYSAGTRGEQYF.

V gene TRBV27 combines with J gene TRBJ2-7; D not resolved. The CDR3 is made up of 12 amino acids. Germline CDR1 MNHEY, CDR2 SMNVEV (reference sequence). V lost 5 bases to trimming and J lost 4 bases, with 9 bases between them. The DNA of the CDR3 is TGTGCCAGCAGTGGTGACCTGTACGAGCAGTACTTC. Its translation is CASSGDLYEQYF.

The gene calls are TRBV9 and TRBJ2-3, with a weak D call TRBD1 (5 bases). This CDR3 contains 15 residues. The germline gives CDR1 SGDLS, CDR2 YYNGEE. V lost 4 bases and J lost 3, with 15 bases in between. The CDR3: CASSRRGEWTDTQYF. In nucleotides, the CDR3 is TGTGCCAGCAGCCGTAGGGGTGAATGGACAGATACGCAGTATTTT.

This clone has just a few counts. The chain joins TRBV5-1 to TRBJ1-5; tentatively, D is TRBD1 (5 bases). CDR3 length: 15 residues. The germline V and J ends were trimmed by 5 bases and 2 bases, with 14 bases remaining between them. CDR1 is SGHRS, CDR2 YFSETQ, per germline. The CDR3 protein is CASSLIGGGNQPQHF. The CDR3 nucleotides read TGCGCCAGCAGTTTGATCGGGGGTGGCAATCAGCCCCAGCATTTT.

This clone was picked up one time. The J gene is TRBJ2-3, the V gene TRBV5-4; D unresolved. Between the trimmed V and J ends, which lost 4 bases and 2 bases, there was a span of 5 bases. CDR1 is SGHNT, CDR2 YYREEE, per germline (reference sequence). The CDR3 is 12 residues long. In DNA, the CDR3 is TGTGCCAGCAGCCAATACACAGATACGCAGTATTTT. Its translation: CASSQYTDTQYF.

The genes are TRBV27 and TRBJ2-7, with TRBD2 matching 11 bases. The CDR3 sequence is 15 residues long. Trimming took 3 bases from V and 5 from J; bases not matched to a gene: 6. CDR1 and CDR2 from the germline V gene are MNHEY and SMNVEV (reference sequence). The CDR3 spells CASSFLAGGSDEQYF. The CDR3, as DNA: TGTGCCAGCAGTTTCCTAGCGGGAGGTAGCGACGAGCAGTACTTC.